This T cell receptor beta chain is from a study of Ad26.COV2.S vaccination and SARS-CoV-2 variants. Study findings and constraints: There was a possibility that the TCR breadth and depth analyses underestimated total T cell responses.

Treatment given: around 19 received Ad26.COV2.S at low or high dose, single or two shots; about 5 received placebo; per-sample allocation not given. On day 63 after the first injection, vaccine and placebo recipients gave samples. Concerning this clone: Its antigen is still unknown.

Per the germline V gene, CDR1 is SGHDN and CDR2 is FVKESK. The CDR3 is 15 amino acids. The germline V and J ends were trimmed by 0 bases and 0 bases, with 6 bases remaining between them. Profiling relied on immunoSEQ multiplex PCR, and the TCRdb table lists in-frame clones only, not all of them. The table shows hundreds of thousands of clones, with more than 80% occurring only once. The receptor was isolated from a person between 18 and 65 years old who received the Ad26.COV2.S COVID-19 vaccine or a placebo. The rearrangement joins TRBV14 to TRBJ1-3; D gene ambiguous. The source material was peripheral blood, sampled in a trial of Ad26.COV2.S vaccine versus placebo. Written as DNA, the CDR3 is TGTGCCAGCAGCCAAGAAGCCGACTCTGGAAACACCATATATTTT. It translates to CASSQEADSGNTIYF.